This T cell receptor (beta chain) was captured by sequencing in a study of CD8 T cells in ankylosing spondylitis. The study, taken as a whole, reports: In ankylosing spondylitis patients, matched synovial fluid reportedly showed significant enrichment of disease-linked clones. In ankylosing spondylitis blood, a motif of roughly eight highly homologous TCR beta variants appeared characteristic.

From the 5' RACE reads, TCRdb called clonotypes with MiXCR, one entry per CDR3 protein. This sample yields 700,000 to 1,000,000 distinct CDR3 sequences, of which 12% are seen a single time; under 0.6% belongs to the top ten. CDR3 size: 14 residues. The V end lost 5 bases, the J end lost 5 bases, and 14 bases lay between the germline ends. Germline V gene data show CDR1 as MNHEY and CDR2 as SMNVEV (reference sequence). With regard to this clonotype: Its antigen is unknown.

This chain links TRBV27 with TRBJ2-3; a weak D match, TRBD1 (6 bases). Sequencing used blood, either unsorted or a sorted T cell fraction (not recorded which). This TCR was recovered from a male donor with ankylosing spondylitis. CDR3: CASSVTGWEDTQYF. The CDR3 DNA follows: TGTGCCAGCAGTGTAACAGGGTGGGAAGATACGCAGTATTTT.